This section outlines one T cell receptor beta chain sequence together with its context. The antigen remains undetermined. This specimen comes from a study of cytotoxic CD8 clonotypes in ibrutinib-treated CLL. Study conclusions and caveats: Relative to age-matched healthy donors, clonality at baseline was higher, and it tracked circulating CD8+ T-cell counts. Public clonotypes were seen rarely and were contracted or stable on treatment. Before falling back toward baseline at progression, clonality had risen at the time of ibrutinib response.

Trimming at V came to 0 bases and at J to 6 bases, leaving 7 bases not matched to a gene. From germline, CDR1 is SGHNT and CDR2 YYREEE (reference sequence). The CDR3 sequence is 15 residues long. Investigators sought sequencing depths of between 1 in 200,000 and 1 in 1 million T cells. The method was immunoSEQ multiplex PCR; TCRdb's version includes in-frame clones alone and lacks a portion of them. The data show around 70,000 clones, around 84% seen once. The V call is TRBV5-4, the J call TRBJ1-1; 8 nucleotides line up with TRBD1. Here the sequenced sample was PBMCs, taken at disease progression, from a patient treated with ibrutinib. This receptor was obtained from a human donor with chronic lymphocytic leukemia. In DNA, the CDR3 is TGTGCCAGCAGCTTGGAGGTGGACAGGGTCGCTGAAGCTTTCTTT. Protein: CASSLEVDRVAEAFF.